This T cell receptor beta chain is drawn from a study of TIL therapy for anti-PD-1-resistant metastatic lung cancer. A word on this clone: Its antigen remains unknown.

The immunoSEQ assay was v3. Sequencing depth was 1.9 million or so read pairs for survey level, roughly 4.5-6 million for deep. Sequencing used immunoSEQ multiplex PCR; TCRdb keeps in-frame clones, though not all of them. The table lists about 59,000 clones, 70% to 75% of them singletons. General observations from the study: The cohort had more treatment-naive, never-smoker and oncogene-addicted patients than typical. The baseline peripheral repertoire was partially replaced by infused TIL clonotypes that later decayed.

The V gene's germline CDR1 is MNHEY and CDR2 SVGAGI. Trimming took 6 bases from V and 2 from J, leaving 17 bases between them. The CDR3 spans 15 residues. As for time point: pre-treatment sample, taken before nivolumab and TIL therapy. Adults with stage 4 NSCLC were enrolled in a phase I trial. The chain links TRBV6-5 to TRBJ2-7; tentative D call: TRBD1 (7 bases). The sequence was collected from a person aged 25 to 80 with non-small cell lung cancer. The sample was blood, taken at baseline. This chain's CDR3 is CASSPRGAGPYEQYF. The CDR3 DNA follows: TGTGCCAGCAGCCCCAGGGGGGCGGGGCCCTACGAGCAGTACTTC.